The clone carrying this TCR beta chain was observed a handful of times. Its antigen is still unknown. Both TRBC1 and TRBC2 were covered by a beta constant-region primer of two equimolar oligonucleotides. The ligated cDNA underwent four PCR rounds using SP2 and nested alpha and beta constant-region primers. One entry per CDR3 protein, called by TCRdb with MiXCR from the UMI-ligation and nested PCR reads. The sample contains 150,000 or so distinct CDR3 sequences, over 20% of which appear only once. The data are from a study of naive and memory T cell subsets. Whole-study results and caveats: Over 95% of naive TCR sequences appeared only once after error correction, unlike memory subsets. RNA-based TCR counts may shift with T cell activation and differentiation. A few larger clonotypes appeared in naive repertoires, especially CD8, possibly memory cells re-expressing CD45RA.

CD8 T cells were positively selected from what remained after CD4 positive selection. Four subsets defined by CD45RA and CD27 were sorted after CD3, CD4, CD8 and live/dead staining. There are 13 residues in the CDR3. Germline lookup yields CDR1 MDHEN and CDR2 SYDVKM. The V and J ends lost 6 bases and 9 bases respectively, with 18 bases between them. The J gene is TRBJ2-7, the V gene TRBV28, with D tentatively TRBD2 (5 bases). The TCR originated in a human donor in good health. Material for sequencing was naive CD4+ T cells from blood. CDR3 sequence reads: CASSPRALRGQYF. CDR3 nucleotides: TGTGCCAGCAGCCCTCGGGCGCTCCGGGGGCAGTACTTC.